This passage covers 14 T cell receptor beta chains from one sample sequenced in a study of T cells after yellow fever vaccination. TCRdb reanalysed the 5' RACE reads using MiXCR and keeps one entry per CDR3 protein. The sample lists 95,000 to 100,000 distinct CDR3 sequences; about 6% were seen once. This specimen was CD8+ T cells sorted from PBMCs, taken 10 days after the yellow fever booster vaccination. The receptors shown here come from a man in his late teens or twenties who received the YFV17D yellow fever vaccine.

This clonotype was seen only a few times. The J gene is TRBJ1-5, the V gene TRBV7-8, with no clear D. Germline V gene sequence: CDR1 SGHVS, CDR2 FQNEAQ. V gave up 4 bases and J gave up 2 bases, with 12 bases separating them. The CDR3 runs to 15 residues. The CDR3 loop is CASSSRGVGNQPQHF. The DNA of the CDR3 is TGTGCCAGCAGCTCGCGGGGAGTCGGCAATCAGCCCCAGCATTTT.

The J gene is TRBJ2-1, the V gene TRBV4-1, with 7 bases lining up with TRBD2. The CDR3 loop spans 14 amino acids. With 6 bases clipped from V and 7 bases from J, the junction kept 9 bases outside the gene matches. Germline V lookup: CDR1 MGHRA, CDR2 YSYEKL. CDR3 region: CASRTTGGLNEQFF. Here the CDR3 DNA reads TGCGCCAGCAGGACCACCGGGGGGTTGAATGAGCAGTTCTTC.

Only a few counts were recorded for this clonotype. The chain combines TRBV27 with TRBJ1-2, with a weak D call TRBD1 (6 bases). Germline values: CDR1 MNHEY, CDR2 SMNVEV (reference sequence). The CDR3 runs 13 residues. V lost 3 bases and J lost 8, with 13 bases in between. The CDR3 here is CASSFRGGQGYTF. CDR3 nucleotide sequence: TGTGCCAGCAGTTTCAGGGGCGGTCAAGGCTACACCTTC.

The chain employs TRBV10-1 and TRBJ2-7; 10 bases fit TRBD1. Germline V CDR1 and CDR2: WNHNN, SYGVQD (reference sequence). This CDR3 is 14 amino acids long. Germline trimming cut 4 bases from V and 7 bases from J; bases unmatched to any gene: 7. CDR3 sequence (DNA): TGCGCCAGCAGTGCCGGGACAGGGGCCTTTGAGCAGTACTTC. Its translation: CASSAGTGAFEQYF.

Ten or more counts support this clonotype. This chain joins TRBV4-2 and TRBJ2-2, with TRBD1 as a possible D gene (6 bases). The length of the CDR3 is 15 residues. V lost 1 base and J lost 4, with 10 bases in between. CDR1 and CDR2 (germline): LGHNA, YNFKEQ. The CDR3 nucleotides are TGTGCCAGCAGCCAAGGGCCAGGGGTCACCGGGGAGCTGTTTTTT. Amino acids: CASSQGPGVTGELFF.

The chain links TRBV9 to TRBJ2-2; 9 nucleotides line up with TRBD1. The germline V gene has CDR1 SGDLS and CDR2 YYNGEE. The CDR3 has 15 residues. V dropped 2 bases and J dropped 6; count of bases not matched to a gene: 5. The CDR3 DNA is TGTGCCAGCAGCGTCGGGACAGGGTCCCCCGGGGAGCTGTTTTTT. Translated, it gives CASSVGTGSPGELFF.

This clonotype appeared a few times. The chain couples TRBV7-3 to TRBJ2-3; 9 bases line up with TRBD1. The V gene's germline CDR1 is SGHTA and CDR2 FQGTGA. This CDR3 is 15 amino acids long. V lost 2 bases, J lost 4 bases, and 4 bases stayed unmatched. In DNA form, the CDR3 reads TGTGCCAGCAGCTTACGGGACAGGGCTTCAGATACGCAGTATTTT. It encodes CASSLRDRASDTQYF.

The chain recombines TRBV7-2 with TRBJ2-7, with no clear D. The V gene lost 1 base and the J gene lost 7 bases, with 11 bases spanning the gap. From germline, CDR1 is SGHTA and CDR2 FQGNSA. The CDR3 covers 13 residues. This chain's CDR3 is CASSLDLFGEQYV. As DNA, the CDR3 is TGTGCCAGCAGCTTAGACCTCTTCGGGGAGCAGTACGTC.

This clonotype was counted only a few times. The CDR3 bases are TGTGCCAGCAGCCCCTTTATCGGAGGGACGAAAGATACGCAGTATTTT. Translation gives CASSPFIGGTKDTQYF. The chain couples TRBV7-2 to TRBJ2-3; tentatively, D is TRBD2 (6 bases). V was pared by 5 bases and J by 5 bases, with 20 bases between. CDR1 is SGHTA and CDR2 is FQGNSA in the germline V gene. The length of the CDR3 is 16 residues.

There are many counts of this clonotype. The rearrangement uses TRBV27 and TRBJ1-2; 7 bases fit TRBD1. Germline CDR1 and CDR2: MNHEY and SMNVEV (reference sequence). The CDR3 totals 13 residues. The J segment lost 4 bases and the V segment lost 5 bases, leaving 4 bases of the junction unmatched. CDR3 coding DNA: TGTGCCAGCAGTGCGAGGGACAGCTATGGCTACACCTTC. Protein: CASSARDSYGYTF.

In this sample, this clonotype turned up many times. This chain connects TRBV4-2 to TRBJ2-3, with 14 bases that match TRBD2. The CDR3 is made up of 16 amino acids. J gave up 4 bases and V 4 bases, and 4 bases lay outside the gene matches. The germline V gene encodes CDR1 LGHNA and CDR2 YNFKEQ. In nucleotides, the CDR3 is TGTGCCAGCAGCCCCGCGACTAGCGGGGGGGCAGATACGCAGTATTTT. Its protein is CASSPATSGGADTQYF.

This chain links TRBV29-1 with TRBJ2-5; TRBD2 is a possible D gene (5 bases). Trimming left V 7 bases short and J 4 bases short, with 19 bases between. Germline lookup yields CDR1 SQVTM and CDR2 ANQGSEA. The CDR3 extends over 14 amino acids. The CDR3 loop is CSAAPLGSPETQYF. The CDR3 DNA follows: TGCAGCGCTGCCCCCTTGGGGAGTCCAGAGACCCAGTACTTC.

This clonotype has just a few counts. V and J are TRBV7-9 and TRBJ1-1; the D is unclear. In germline, CDR1 is SEHNR, CDR2 FQNEAQ (reference sequence). Trimming removed 5 bases from V and 8 bases from J, with 12 bases in between. This CDR3 contains 12 residues. Here the CDR3 DNA reads TGTGCCAGCAGCCAAGGGTGGGGAGAAGCTTTCTTT. Protein sequence: CASSQGWGEAFF.

This clonotype was found a few times. The CDR3 coding sequence is TGTGCCAGCAGCTTTGGCGCGGGACAGGGAGTAATCCAGCCCCAGCATTTT. Translated, it gives CASSFGAGQGVIQPQHF. This chain connects TRBV7-9 to TRBJ1-5, with 9 bases lining up with TRBD1. The germline CDR1 and CDR2 sequences are SEHNR and FQNEAQ (reference sequence). V lost 3 bases, J lost 7 bases, and 13 bases stayed unmatched. This CDR3 contains 17 residues.